This T cell receptor (beta chain) was profiled in a study of blood T cell repertoires in COVID-19. Across the study: From T cells, B-cell-depleted T cells, or PBMCs came the material, which was cDNA or gDNA.

Source study methods: Estimation of nucleated cell counts relied on the amplification of reference gene primers. The repertoire was sequenced with immunoSEQ multiplex PCR; TCRdb's copy has only in-frame clones and lacks some. V and J calls and clone size are copied from that table; D and trimming were computed from the DNA. Of around 200,000 clones listed, 89% are singletons. CDR3 length: 14 amino acids. Germline V CDR1 and CDR2: LGHDT, YNNKEL (reference sequence). Trimming stripped 4 bases from V and 13 bases from J, with 17 bases between. Those who participated ranged in age from roughly 18 to 90 years and resided in 20 to 30 US areas. Donors were grouped by their self-reported clinical history.

The source is a young woman who had recovered from COVID-19. This chain links TRBV3-1 (or the pseudogene TRBV3-2) with TRBJ1-6, with a possible D match to TRBD1 (6 bases). The sequencing sample was made of PBMCs or T cells enriched from blood (not recorded which). DNA of the CDR3: TGTGCCAGCAGCCCGTCGAGGGGGTCGGGGCCCCTCCACTTT. It specifies CASSPSRGSGPLHF.